The 8 T cell receptor beta chains reported below all come from one sample, sequenced in a study of CD8 T cells in ankylosing spondylitis. MiXCR was run by TCRdb on the 5' RACE reads, yielding one entry per CDR3 protein. The table shows more than 35,000 distinct CDR3 sequences, with roughly 2.5% occurring only once. Sequenced input: blood, either unsorted or a sorted T cell fraction (not recorded which). Source of these receptors: a male donor with ankylosing spondylitis or in good health (not recorded which).

The rearrangement uses TRBV9 and TRBJ2-7; 8 positions match TRBD1. This CDR3 is built from 15 residues. V lost 3 bases and J lost 2; bases outside the gene matches: 7. Germline V CDR1 and CDR2: SGDLS, YYNGEE. As DNA, the CDR3 is TGTGCCAGCAGCGCCACCGGGACAGGTCCCTACGAGCAGTACTTC. This sequence encodes CASSATGTGPYEQYF.

This clonotype came up many times. The V call is TRBV9, the J call TRBJ1-4, with 8 bases lining up with TRBD1. CDR1 SGDLS and CDR2 YYNGEE come from the germline V gene. The CDR3 totals 16 residues. The V gene end was trimmed by 0 bases and the J gene end by 8 bases; junction bases not matched to a gene: 9. The CDR3 region is CASSVGTGRGDEKLFF. The CDR3 nucleotides read TGTGCCAGCAGCGTAGGGACAGGGAGAGGGGACGAAAAACTGTTTTTT. Full variable domain (outside the CDR3, taken from reference TRBV9 and TRBJ1-4): DSGVTQTPKHLITATGQRVTLRCSPRSGDLSVYWYQQSLDQGLQFLIQYYNGEERAKGNILERFSAQQFPDLHSELNLSSLELGDSALYFCASSVGTGRGDEKLFFGSGTQLSVL.

This clonotype was observed at least ten times. V is TRBV9 and J is TRBJ2-7; D unclear. CDR3 length: 14 residues. Germline V CDR1 and CDR2: SGDLS, YYNGEE. V gave up 0 bases and J gave up 3 bases, with 10 bases separating them. DNA for the CDR3: TGTGCCAGCAGCGTAGCCCCCGCCGTCTACGAGCAGTACTTC. Translated, it gives CASSVAPAVYEQYF. Based on the CDR3 plus reference TRBV9 and TRBJ2-7, the full variable domain is DSGVTQTPKHLITATGQRVTLRCSPRSGDLSVYWYQQSLDQGLQFLIQYYNGEERAKGNILERFSAQQFPDLHSELNLSSLELGDSALYFCASSVAPAVYEQYFGPGTRLTVT.

This clonotype was counted many times. CDR3 sequence: CASSPGDRASGNTIYF. The DNA for the CDR3 is TGTGCCAGCAGCCCGGGCGACAGGGCCTCTGGAAACACCATATATTTT. The gene calls are TRBV9 and TRBJ1-3; TRBD1 agrees at 7 bases. J was trimmed by 0 bases and V by 4 bases; bases with no gene match: 7. This CDR3 contains 16 residues. Per germline, CDR1 SGDLS and CDR2 YYNGEE.

There are many counts of this clonotype. This sequence joins TRBV9 and TRBJ2-3, with D possibly matching TRBD2 (5 bases). The germline V and J ends were trimmed by 1 base and 2 bases, with 11 bases remaining between them. The CDR3 is made up of 15 amino acids. CDR1 and CDR2 (germline): SGDLS, YYNGEE. CDR3 bases: TGTGCCAGCAGCGTACAAGGACTCCTCACAGATACGCAGTATTTT. Its protein product is CASSVQGLLTDTQYF.

This clonotype was observed at least ten times. This chain links TRBV21-1 with TRBJ1-5; the D call in the table, TRBD1, was not verified against the DNA. TRBV21-1 is an annotated pseudogene. The CDR3 has 17 amino acids. CDR3: CASSTPDRDSNYQPQHF. In nucleotides, the CDR3 is TGTGCCAGCAGCACACCGGACCGGGACAGCAATTATCAGCCCCAGCATTTT.

This clonotype occurred many times. The chain carries TRBV9 and TRBJ1-3; possible D gene TRBD1, 5 bases. V dropped 4 bases and J dropped 0 bases, with 11 bases sitting between them. The CDR3 runs 15 residues. Germline CDR1 and CDR2: SGDLS and YYNGEE. In nucleotides, the CDR3 is TGTGCCAGCAGCCTCCTCGACAGCTCTGGAAACACCATATATTTT. Encoded protein: CASSLLDSSGNTIYF.

In its sample, this clonotype was seen many times. J is TRBJ2-7 and V is TRBV9; a possible D gene is TRBD2 (6 bases). Germline loops: CDR1 SGDLS, CDR2 YYNGEE. The CDR3 runs to 12 residues. Trimming removed 3 bases from V and 6 bases from J, with 10 bases in between. The CDR3 sequence is CASSGTTREQYF. The DNA for the CDR3 is TGTGCCAGCAGCGGGACTACGCGCGAGCAGTACTTC. Looking up the rest from reference TRBV9 and TRBJ2-7 gives the full variable domain: DSGVTQTPKHLITATGQRVTLRCSPRSGDLSVYWYQQSLDQGLQFLIQYYNGEERAKGNILERFSAQQFPDLHSELNLSSLELGDSALYFCASSGTTREQYFGPGTRLTVT.